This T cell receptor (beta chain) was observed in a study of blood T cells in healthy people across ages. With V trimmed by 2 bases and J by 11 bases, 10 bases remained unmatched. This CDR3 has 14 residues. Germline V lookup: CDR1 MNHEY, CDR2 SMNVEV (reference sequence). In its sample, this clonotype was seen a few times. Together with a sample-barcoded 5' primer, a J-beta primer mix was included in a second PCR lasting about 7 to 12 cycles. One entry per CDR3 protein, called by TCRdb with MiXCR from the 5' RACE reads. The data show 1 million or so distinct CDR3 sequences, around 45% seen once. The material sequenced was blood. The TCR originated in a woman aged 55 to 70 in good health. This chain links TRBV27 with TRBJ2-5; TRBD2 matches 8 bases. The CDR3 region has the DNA TGTGCCAGCAGTTTAATTGGGACTAGGAATGAGCAGTACTTC. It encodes CASSLIGTRNEQYF.